These 26 T cell receptor beta chains came from one sample sequenced in a study of cytomegalovirus exposure and HLA in healthy donors. Vbeta (60) and Jbeta (13) primers were used in the PCR. TCRdb's copy holds only in-frame clones and misses some; the assay was immunoSEQ multiplex PCR. The data show 150,000 to 200,000 clones, roughly 80% seen once. Sequences were obtained from PBMCs. The receptors come from a woman under 30 in good health and CMV-seronegative.

This sequence joins TRBV27 and TRBJ2-1; D may be TRBD1 (5 bases). The CDR3 contains 15 residues. Trimming pared 0 bases from V and 10 bases from J, leaving 16 bases between. The germline CDR1 and CDR2 sequences are MNHEY and SMNVEV (reference sequence). The CDR3 region has the DNA TGTGCCAGCAGTTTATCGATTGGGGCCAGTCACGAGCAGTTCTTC. It specifies CASSLSIGASHEQFF.

This chain uses TRBV5-4 with TRBJ2-6; weak D call: TRBD2 (6 bases). The CDR3 is 15 amino acids. The V end was cut by 1 base, the J end by 3 bases, with 8 bases between. CDR1 SGHNT and CDR2 YYREEE come from the germline V gene (reference sequence). CDR3 bases: TGTGCCAGCAGCTTGCAGGGAGGTGGGGCCAACGTCCTGACTTTC. Translated: CASSLQGGGANVLTF.

In its sample, this clone was seen a few times. For the CDR3, the DNA is TGTGCCTGGAGCCGAGGACTAGCGTTTAACAATGAGCAGTTCTTC. It specifies CAWSRGLAFNNEQFF. This chain connects TRBV30 to TRBJ2-1; 9 bases agree with TRBD2. Unmatched junction bases numbered 8, after V lost 3 bases and J lost 5 bases. Germline V gene sequence: CDR1 GTSNPN, CDR2 SVGIG (reference sequence). This CDR3 comprises 15 residues.

The rearrangement uses TRBV5-1 and TRBJ1-4; D may be TRBD1 (6 bases). Germline CDR1 and CDR2: SGHRS and YFSETQ. This CDR3 region has 15 residues. The ends were cut back, 4 bases at V and 7 bases at J, with 17 bases in the middle. The CDR3 here is CASSPGQRVTEKLFF. CDR3 nucleotide sequence: TGCGCCAGCAGCCCGGGACAAAGGGTAACTGAAAAACTGTTTTTT.

The rearrangement joins TRBV4-1 to TRBJ2-1, with D perhaps TRBD2 (7 bases). The CDR3 length is 16 residues. Trimming removed 1 base at V and 7 bases at J, with 17 bases between. Germline CDR1 is MGHRA and CDR2 is YSYEKL. The CDR3 DNA is TGCGCCAGCAGCCAAGGGGACTCGGGGGGCCTGAATGAGCAGTTCTTC. This encodes CASSQGDSGGLNEQFF.

V gene TRBV5-1 combines with J gene TRBJ1-1; D not resolved. V was trimmed by 3 bases and J by 0 bases, leaving 9 bases between them. The CDR3 consists of 14 residues. Per the germline V gene, CDR1 is SGHRS and CDR2 is YFSETQ. CDR3 in amino acids: CASSSKSLNTEAFF. DNA of the CDR3: TGCGCCAGCAGCTCTAAATCTCTGAACACTGAAGCTTTCTTT.

The chain combines TRBV18 with TRBJ1-6; D is possibly TRBD1 (5 bases). The germline V gene has CDR1 KGHSH and CDR2 LQKENI. Between the trimmed V and J ends, which lost 3 bases and 5 bases, there was a span of 14 bases. CDR3 length: 16 amino acids. CDR3 sequence: CASSPRPSTDNSPLHF. In DNA, the CDR3 is TGTGCCAGCTCACCCCGACCGTCGACAGATAATTCACCCCTCCACTTT.

The gene calls are TRBV2 and TRBJ2-7; D remains ambiguous. CDR3 length equals 15 residues. V was pared by 6 bases and J by 5 bases, with 20 bases between. Germline CDR1 and CDR2: SNHLY and FYNNEI. CDR3 sequence reads: CASSEHRTVGNEQYF. The CDR3 coding sequence is TGTGCCAGCAGCGAACATCGAACAGTGGGCAACGAGCAGTACTTC.

V usage is TRBV6-1 and J usage is TRBJ2-1; 10 nucleotides agree with TRBD2. CDR1 is MNHNS, CDR2 SASEGT, per germline. V trimming: 4 bases; J trimming: 4 bases; junction bases outside the gene matches: 7. The CDR3 length is 16 residues. Written as DNA, the CDR3 is TGTGCCAGCAGTGTCATGGGGACTAGCGATTACAATGAGCAGTTCTTC. Its protein product is CASSVMGTSDYNEQFF.

V usage is TRBV5-1 and J usage is TRBJ2-1; TRBD2 matches 7 bases. The J segment lost 0 bases and the V segment lost 4 bases, leaving 1 base of the junction unmatched. Germline V gives CDR1 SGHRS, CDR2 YFSETQ. The CDR3 has 14 residues. In DNA, the CDR3 is TGCGCCAGCAGCGGCGGGAGCTCCTACAATGAGCAGTTCTTC. Translated, it gives CASSGGSSYNEQFF. Supplemented by reference TRBV5-1 and TRBJ2-1, the full variable domain reads KAGVTQTPRYLIKTRGQQVTLSCSPISGHRSVSWYQQTPGQGLQFLFEYFSETQRNKGNFPGRFSGRQFSNSRSEMNVSTLELGDSALYLCASSGGSSYNEQFFGPGTRLTVL.

In the case of this clone: The junction and the germline gene differ at one end; a read error may be behind it. Other DNA sequences in the sample encode the same CDR3. This chain connects TRBV27 to TRBJ2-7; 8 bases fit TRBD2. Germline CDR1 and CDR2: MNHEY and SMNVEV (reference sequence). This CDR3 is 14 amino acids long. CDR3 protein: CASRDGRAIYEQYF. In DNA, the CDR3 is TGTGCTAGCAGGGACGGGAGGGCCATCTACGAGCAGTACTTC.

V and J are TRBV2 and TRBJ1-3; TRBD1 aligns across 8 bases. The V gene end was trimmed by 2 bases and the J gene end by 0 bases; junction bases not matched to a gene: 9. The germline gives CDR1 SNHLY, CDR2 FYNNEI. The CDR3 has 18 residues. The CDR3 nucleotides are TGTGCCAGCAGTGAATATGGCGGGCAGGGGGCCTCTGGAAACACCATATATTTT. Amino acids: CASSEYGGQGASGNTIYF.

The rearrangement uses TRBV11-2 and TRBJ1-1; 9 nucleotides line up with TRBD1. Trimming took 1 base from V and 5 from J; bases not matched to a gene: 5. Germline-derived CDR1 and CDR2 are SGHAT and FQNNGV. The CDR3 totals 15 residues. This chain's CDR3 is CASSLARTGATEAFF. The CDR3 DNA follows: TGTGCCAGCAGCTTAGCTAGGACAGGGGCGACTGAAGCTTTCTTT.

The chain combines TRBV27 with TRBJ2-5, with TRBD2 identical over 7 bases. V trimming: 6 bases; J trimming: 4 bases; junction bases outside the gene matches: 11. Per the germline V gene, CDR1 is MNHEY and CDR2 is SMNVEV (reference sequence). CDR3 length: 15 residues. Written as DNA, the CDR3 is TGTGCCAGCAGCCAGACTAGCAGCCTGCGAGAGACCCAGTACTTC. It is translated as CASSQTSSLRETQYF.

This chain connects TRBV7-3 to TRBJ2-1; 9 bases map to TRBD2. The CDR3 spans 14 residues. V shed 3 bases, J shed 5 bases, and the junction held 2 bases outside the gene matches. CDR1 SGHTA and CDR2 FQGTGA come from the germline V gene. The CDR3 here is CASSFGLANNEQFF. The DNA for the CDR3 is TGTGCCAGCAGCTTCGGACTAGCGAACAATGAGCAGTTCTTC.

CDR3 residues: CASSYGGQGVFEQYF. In nucleotides, the CDR3 is TGTGCCAGCAGTTACGGGGGACAGGGGGTCTTCGAGCAGTACTTC. The chain has TRBV6-5 and TRBJ2-5; 11 nucleotides agree with TRBD1. The DNA end is a closer match to TRBJ2-7, so the J assignment may be wrong. The CDR3 has 15 residues. The V gene's germline CDR1 is MNHEY and CDR2 SVGAGI.

This clone has only one observation. The chain uses TRBV27 and TRBJ1-4; D might be TRBD1 (5 bases). CDR1 is MNHEY and CDR2 is SMNVEV in the germline V gene (reference sequence). V shed 6 bases and J shed 7 bases, with 18 bases lying between them. This CDR3 spans 15 amino acids. The DNA for the CDR3 is TGTGCCAGCAGCCCAATTGGTGACAGAGGTGAAAAACTGTTTTTT. Protein: CASSPIGDRGEKLFF.

As concerns this clone: The sample holds other DNA sequences that translate to the same CDR3. The chain combines TRBV27 with TRBJ2-7, with 8 bases matching TRBD2. The J segment lost 2 bases and the V segment lost 2 bases, leaving 2 bases of the junction unmatched. CDR3 length: 14 residues. Looked up from germline, CDR1 is MNHEY and CDR2 is SMNVEV (reference sequence). The CDR3 sequence: CASSLAGGPYEQYF. The CDR3 DNA is TGTGCCAGCAGTTTAGCGGGAGGTCCCTACGAGCAGTACTTC.

The gene calls are TRBV9 and TRBJ2-2; possibly TRBD2 for D (5 bases). This CDR3 spans 14 amino acids. The germline gives CDR1 SGDLS, CDR2 YYNGEE. Trimming left V 0 bases short and J 7 bases short, with 10 bases between. The CDR3 sequence: CASSVVPEVGELFF. CDR3 nucleotides: TGTGCCAGCAGCGTAGTCCCGGAGGTCGGGGAGCTGTTTTTT.

This clone appeared a single time. The chain combines TRBV18 with TRBJ1-5; D is ambiguous. The CDR3 is 14 residues long. V dropped 4 bases and J dropped 0 bases, with 7 bases sitting between them. Germline assignment: CDR1 KGHSH and CDR2 LQKENI. DNA for the CDR3: TGTGCCAGCTCACTACTGTATAGCAATCAGCCCCAGCATTTT. Translating it yields CASSLLYSNQPQHF.

The chain has TRBV10-3 and TRBJ1-2, with a tentative D call TRBD1 (6 bases). The CDR3 has 12 amino acids. In germline, CDR1 is ENHRY, CDR2 SYGVKD. With 10 bases removed from V and 7 bases from J, the gap between germline ends came to 16 bases. The CDR3 sequence is CATQDSRFGYTF. The CDR3 bases are TGTGCCACTCAGGACAGCCGGTTTGGCTACACCTTC.

This clone showed up just once. The J gene is TRBJ2-1, the V gene TRBV5-1, with no clear D. V lost 1 base, J lost 4 bases, and 12 bases lay in between. The CDR3 is 15 amino acids. In germline, CDR1 is SGHRS, CDR2 YFSETQ. CDR3 residues: CASSLSESDYNEQFF. Here the CDR3 DNA reads TGCGCCAGCAGCTTGAGCGAATCCGATTACAATGAGCAGTTCTTC.

The V and J genes are TRBV21-1 and TRBJ2-1; the tabulated D call, TRBD1, remains unverified against the DNA. TRBV21-1 is annotated as a pseudogene. The CDR3 consists of 17 residues. CDR3 region: CASSKGSQRQGDDEQFF. The CDR3 DNA reads as TGTGCCAGCAGCAAAGGGTCCCAAAGACAGGGCGACGATGAGCAGTTCTTC.

This CDR3 reads CASSLRGRALTETQYF. CDR3 in DNA: TGTGCCAGCAGCTTAAGAGGGAGGGCCCTGACGGAGACCCAGTACTTC. V and J are TRBV7-3 and TRBJ2-5, with 7 bases fitting TRBD2. The CDR3 covers 16 residues. With 1 base clipped from V and 5 bases from J, the junction kept 10 bases outside the gene matches. The germline V gene encodes CDR1 SGHTA and CDR2 FQGTGA.

This chain uses TRBV5-1 with TRBJ2-2, with 8 bases that match TRBD1. The CDR3 loop spans 15 amino acids. V trimming: 5 bases; J trimming: 3 bases; junction bases outside the gene matches: 6. Per germline, CDR1 SGHRS and CDR2 YFSETQ. The CDR3 is CASSAQGADTGELFF. Written as DNA, the CDR3 is TGCGCCAGCAGTGCGCAGGGGGCGGACACCGGGGAGCTGTTTTTT.

V and J are TRBV4-3 and TRBJ2-7; tentative D call: TRBD2 (6 bases). Trimming took 1 base from V and 0 from J, leaving 13 bases between them. This CDR3 has 16 amino acids. Looked up from germline, CDR1 is LGHNA and CDR2 is YSLEER. The CDR3 DNA reads TGCGCCAGCAGCCAAGGGGGGACTGTGGGCTCCTACGAGCAGTACTTC. Protein sequence: CASSQGGTVGSYEQYF.